This entry concerns a single T cell receptor (beta chain). This clone appeared once. The target of this receptor is not known. No per-base quality is available; no much larger clone lies one base away. Using the deep immunoSEQ assay, multiplex PCR amplified TCR CDR3 regions from genomic DNA. For each cell subset, the extracted genomic DNA was distributed evenly across all wells of several immunoSEQ 96-well plates, and each plate served as one replicate. For sorted subsets, each replicate PCR was loaded with 200 ng genomic DNA, equivalent to 30,000 or so T cell genomes. Purified libraries were quantified with a Qubit 3.0 fluorometer, sized on a Bioanalyzer 2100, and re-quantified with the KAPA Library Quantification kit. Each immunoSEQ 96-well plate was sequenced on its own single-read 150-cycle Illumina NextSeq 550 flow cell. On the study's bioinformatics: Because only junctional sequences without quality scores were contained in the immunoSEQ output, filtering matching that applied to full-length reads could not be performed. To assign V/J genes and CDR3, sequences were annotated using PyIR, a Python wrapper for IgBLAST v1.9, with IMGT germline references. Any read was removed if the V/J assignment was weak (E-value above 1e-6), the CDR3 was missing, or the read contained stop codons, out-of-frame junctions, or ambiguous translated residues. V3J clonotypes were defined by identical inferred V gene, J gene, and CDR3 amino acid sequence. Percentage overlap between repertoires was computed as shared unique clonotypes divided by the size of the smaller repertoire. RTK rarefaction, the Chao1 estimator, and Recon v2.1 estimates of unobserved clonotypes were used to assess repertoire richness. Generation probabilities for all TCRbeta clonotypes obtained by the gDNA method from four donors were computed using OLGA. The immuneACCESS repertoire file appears here via TCRdb, limited to in-frame rearrangements. These files lack a portion of the clones; in checked studies, under half of the deficit traces to unresolved V genes, and the cause of the others is not known. V, J and clone size are those of that table, while D and trimming were read from the DNA. The sample table shows about 2,100,000 clones, and roughly 91% are seen once. More than 1.5% of the sample rests with the top ten.

The entry originates in a study of shared clonotypes between healthy human individuals (dated by TCRdb to between 2020 and 2021). Concerning the study at large: The cohort included a few men and two women between 18 and 49 years of age. For each donor, three plates each were used for CD4 naive and CD4 memory, two plates were used for CD8 naive, and one plate was used for CD8 memory. Blood TCR repertoires of a handful of healthy adults were deeply sequenced to estimate repertoire size and the extent of clonotype sharing between individuals. Different laboratories and diverse techniques were used to prepare libraries and sequence TCR repertoires, to increase sequencing depth and limit assay-specific biases. Leukapheresis yielded between about 0.94 and 10 billion PBMCs per donor.

Deletion took 9 bases off V and 9 bases off J, with a span of 21 bases between the germline ends. Taken from the germline V gene, the CDR1 and CDR2 loops are MNHNS and SASEGT. The CDR3 runs 15 amino acids, cysteine and phenylalanine included. CDR3 DNA is the only sequence kept; it has 45 bases, read in frame from the first base. Overall study results and their limits: Compared with non-shared clonotypes, clonotypes shared by all four sorted-subset donors had higher generation probabilities. Estimated clonotype richness was generally larger for naive than for memory subsets. Based on pairwise subsampling, the degree of clonotype sharing among donors was expected to be affected by sequencing depth. Even with the large sequencing depth, rarefaction of the sorted-subset datasets indicated that sequencing was incomplete. The small number of donors limited the genetic and exposure-history diversity represented. Only blood was sampled, and tissue TCR repertoires likely differ from those in blood. When four donors were compared, the shared fraction of clonotypes was about 5% for naive CD4, 3.5% for naive CD8, 2.3% for memory CD4, and 0.3% to 0.5% for memory CD8.

For the CD8 naive samples, CD45RO-negative cells were positively selected for CCR7, yielding a CD45RA+CCR7+ population from which TemRA cells were excluded. Donors were healthy HIV-negative adults with no recently reported acute infections or vaccinations. Every donor was a Caucasian adult living in Nashville, Tennessee, USA. Blood was obtained by leukapheresis, after which PBMCs were separated by Ficoll-Histopaque density gradient centrifugation and cryopreserved in liquid nitrogen vapor phase. Analytical flow cytometry was used to check the purity and quantity of each magnetically sorted T cell population. Each sorted fraction had its genomic DNA isolated and then quantified by UV absorbance on a Nanodrop 2000c.

This clonotype was sampled from a man aged 18 to 29 in good health. Some clones in this sample may be carry-over from other donors' samples. Sample: naive CD8+ T cells from PBMCs. In light of the paper, this sample's cell subset or site label describes: CD45RA+CCR7+. Rearrangement joined TRBV6-1 to TRBJ1-6; the D gene is perhaps TRBD1, on 5 matching bases. CDR3 reads: CASNAGGAQLSPLHF. The DNA is as follows: TGTGCCAGTAACGCGGGGGGTGCCCAGCTTTCACCCCTCCACTTT.